Given below is one T cell receptor (beta chain) in context. The source of the sample is a study of T cell responses to AZD1222 COVID-19 vaccine. The CDR3 extends over 15 amino acids. Trimming removed 2 bases at V and 6 bases at J, with 14 bases between. Germline V gene data show CDR1 as LNHDA and CDR2 as SQIVND (reference sequence). The data were produced by immunoSEQ multiplex PCR, yet TCRdb's version contains in-frame clones alone and is incomplete. The table shows 75,000 to 85,000 clones, with around 80% occurring only once. The source was peripheral blood, collected 28 days after the second dose of the MenACWY control vaccine. V usage is TRBV19 and J usage is TRBJ1-5; D is undetermined. The receptor's source is an adult who received the MenACWY meningococcal vaccine as a control. The CDR3 DNA sequence: TGTGCCAGTAGTATAAGTTCAGATCATGGTCAGCCCCAGCATTTT. Translating it yields CASSISSDHGQPQHF.